This T cell receptor beta chain comes out of a study of shared clonotypes between healthy human individuals. Of note for this clone: The antigen is unknown.

This CDR3 region has 14 residues. V was pared by 8 bases and J by 8 bases, with 18 bases between. Germline values: CDR1 KGHSH, CDR2 LQKENI. Study-wide findings and caveats: Measured sharing among donors was expected to vary with sequencing depth.

The data were produced by immunoSEQ multiplex PCR, yet TCRdb's version contains in-frame clones alone and is incomplete. This repertoire shows 1,400,000 or so clones, approximately 98.5% found once; its top ten account for about 0.34%. The chain couples TRBV18 to TRBJ1-4, with D possibly TRBD1 on 5 matching bases. This receptor was taken from a man in his thirties or forties in good health. Sequenced sample: naive CD4+ T cells sorted from blood. The subset is: CD45RA+ positively selected. The CDR3 spells CASAPGDAPEKLFF. CDR3 sequence (DNA): TGTGCCAGCGCCCCCGGGGACGCCCCCGAAAAACTGTTTTTT.